A selection of T cell receptor beta chains follows, all from one sample in a study of T cell responses to AZD1222 COVID-19 vaccine. Here immunoSEQ multiplex PCR was the method, and the copy in TCRdb shows in-frame clones only, minus some. The profile shows some 100,000 clones, approximately 87% of them singletons. This material consisted of peripheral blood, taken on day 0 of AZD1222 vaccination. Source of these receptors: an adult in good health. Both conserved end residues are part of each CDR3. The order of the fields is J gene, V gene, D gene, clone size, CDR3 protein, CDR3 DNA. A D gene is named only where the DNA matches it firmly. Expanded clones are given a class, and other clones once, few, many or no size at all.

TRBJ2-3	TRBV5-1	TRBD1	.	CASSLEGRTGADTQYF	TGCGCCAGCAGCTTGGAAGGAAGGACAGGGGCAGATACGCAGTATTTT
TRBJ2-1	TRBV6-2/TRBV6-3	.	.	CASSSVVNEQFF	TGTGCCAGCAGCTCGGTTGTGAATGAGCAGTTCTTC
TRBJ1-5	TRBV6-1	.	.	CASSEAPTQPQHF	TGTGCCAGCAGTGAAGCACCGACTCAGCCCCAGCATTTT
TRBJ1-1	TRBV7-2	.	.	CASSESPVANTEAFF	TGTGCCAGCAGCGAGTCCCCAGTAGCCAACACTGAAGCTTTCTTT
TRBJ1-6	TRBV15	.	.	CATSRPWPDLSSPLHF	TGTGCCACCAGCAGGCCATGGCCAGATCTTAGTTCACCCCTCCACTTT
TRBJ1-5	TRBV27	.	.	CASSPMSNQPQHF	TGTGCCAGCAGCCCCATGAGCAATCAGCCCCAGCATTTT
TRBJ2-6	TRBV9	TRBD1	.	CASSVRDSWGRANVLTF	TGTGCCAGCAGCGTTAGGGACAGTTGGGGTAGGGCCAACGTCCTGACTTTC
TRBJ1-5	TRBV19	.	few	CASSIEGSSNQPQHF	TGTGCCAGTAGTATAGAGGGATCGAGCAATCAGCCCCAGCATTTT
TRBJ2-5	TRBV24-1	.	.	CATSDYTRGSEETQYF	TGTGCCACCAGTGATTATACTAGGGGGTCTGAAGAGACCCAGTACTTC
TRBJ2-2	TRBV7-9	.	.	CASSSNRLRGTGELFF	TGTGCCAGCAGTTCAAACAGGCTCCGGGGCACCGGGGAGCTGTTTTTT
TRBJ2-1	TRBV10-3	TRBD2	.	CAISVVAGGLNEQFF	TGTGCCATCAGTGTAGTAGCGGGAGGGCTGAATGAGCAGTTCTTC
TRBJ1-5	TRBV6-6	TRBD1	few	CASRVAMTGNQPQHF	TGTGCCAGCAGGGTGGCTATGACAGGGAATCAGCCCCAGCATTTT
TRBJ1-4	TRBV6-5	TRBD1	.	CASSRGQKEKLFF	TGTGCCAGCAGCCGGGGACAGAAAGAAAAACTGTTTTTT
TRBJ1-1	TRBV6-5	.	.	CASSPNPGGTEAFF	TGTGCCAGCAGTCCAAACCCCGGGGGCACTGAAGCTTTCTTT
TRBJ2-1	TRBV9	.	.	CASSPRAGSYNEQFF	TGTGCCAGCAGCCCCCGAGCGGGCTCCTACAATGAGCAGTTCTTC
TRBJ2-2	TRBV7-3	TRBD1	.	CASSLTGQGFSNTGELFF	TGTGCCAGCAGCTTAACGGGACAGGGATTTTCCAACACCGGGGAGCTGTTTTTT
TRBJ1-3	TRBV5-4	.	.	CASSVTRQVSGNTIYF	TGTGCCAGCAGCGTAACGCGACAGGTCTCTGGAAACACCATATATTTT
TRBJ2-1	TRBV6-2/TRBV6-3	.	.	CASSPLWTSTNEQFF	TGTGCCAGCAGTCCGTTGTGGACCTCTACCAATGAGCAGTTCTTC
TRBJ2-1	TRBV14	TRBD2	.	CASSQRLAGAGNEQFF	TGTGCCAGCAGCCAAAGACTAGCGGGAGCTGGTAATGAGCAGTTCTTC
TRBJ1-5	TRBV5-6	TRBD1	.	CASSGQGVTQPQHF	TGTGCCAGCAGCGGACAGGGCGTTACTCAGCCCCAGCATTTT
TRBJ2-7	TRBV19	.	once	CASSRSGGYEQYF	TGTGCCAGTAGTCGGTCCGGCGGCTACGAGCAGTACTTC
TRBJ2-7	TRBV30	TRBD1	.	CAWSVWGTGDHEQYF	TGTGCCTGGAGTGTATGGGGGACAGGGGACCACGAGCAGTACTTC
TRBJ1-3	TRBV30	.	.	CAWSVGGGNRGNTIYF	TGTGCCTGGAGTGTCGGTGGGGGCAACAGGGGAAACACCATATATTTT
TRBJ2-5	TRBV2	.	.	CASSDRIQETQYF	TGTGCCAGCAGTGATCGAATCCAAGAGACCCAGTACTTC
TRBJ1-1	TRBV19	TRBD1	.	CASSTGQGWTEAFF	TGTGCCAGTAGTACTGGACAGGGATGGACTGAAGCTTTCTTT
TRBJ1-2	TRBV2	.	.	CASRAGDGRGKYGYTF	TGTGCCAGCAGGGCCGGGGACGGCCGGGGAAAGTATGGCTACACCTTC
TRBJ1-2	TRBV9	.	.	CASSPTGTDGYTF	TGTGCCAGCAGCCCCACAGGGACCGATGGCTACACCTTC
TRBJ1-4	TRBV11-2	.	.	CASSSGQQGEKLFF	TGTGCCAGCAGCTCCGGTCAGCAGGGAGAAAAACTGTTTTTT
TRBJ2-1	TRBV10-3	TRBD1	.	CAIRQGDEQFF	TGTGCCATCAGACAGGGGGATGAGCAGTTCTTC
TRBJ2-3	TRBV4-3	.	once	CASSPAGGSTDTQYF	TGCGCCAGCAGCCCGGCGGGCGGGAGCACAGATACGCAGTATTTT
TRBJ1-1	TRBV7-2	.	.	CASSLDLTWFTEAFF	TGTGCCAGCAGCTTAGACTTGACGTGGTTCACTGAAGCTTTCTTT
TRBJ2-3	TRBV6-2/TRBV6-3	TRBD2	.	CASNPGVASGRVSTDTQYF	TGTGCCAGCAACCCAGGTGTGGCTAGCGGGAGGGTTAGCACAGATACGCAGTATTTT
TRBJ2-3	TRBV6-5	.	few	CASSLPGSGTDTQYF	TGTGCCAGCAGTCTGCCGGGTTCCGGCACAGATACGCAGTATTTT